This T cell receptor beta chain appears in the sequencing data of a study of CD8+ T cells in alopecia areata. cDNA reverse transcribed from extracted RNA served as the sequencing template. Using immunoSEQ multiplex PCR, the repertoire was profiled, and TCRdb retains in-frame clones only, with some absent. The top ten clones hold 10% to 15% of a sample with fewer than 200,000 clones, about three fifths of them seen once. The germline CDR1 and CDR2 sequences are SGHDT and YYEEEE. With 6 bases removed from V and 4 bases from J, the gap between germline ends came to 16 bases. The CDR3 has 14 amino acids. Treatment noted: oral pan-JAK inhibitor, 5-10 mg twice daily.

The TCR sequence derives from a human donor with alopecia areata. Specimen: CD8+ T cells sorted from blood, collected at week 24, from a patient treated with tofacitinib. The chain joins TRBV5-6 to TRBJ1-2, with D perhaps matching TRBD1 (5 bases). This chain's CDR3 is CASKPTTGLYGYTF. The CDR3 region has the DNA TGTGCCAGCAAGCCCACCACAGGACTCTATGGCTACACCTTC. The complete variable domain, with remaining parts taken from reference TRBV5-6 and TRBJ1-2, reads DAGVTQSPTHLIKTRGQQVTLRCSPKSGHDTVSWYQQALGQGPQFIFQYYEEEERQRGNFPDRFSGHQFPNYSSELNVNALLLGDSALYLCASKPTTGLYGYTFGSGTRLTVV.